These 30 T cell receptor beta chains were sequenced from one sample in a study of blood T cell repertoires in COVID-19. The repertoire was sequenced with immunoSEQ multiplex PCR; TCRdb's copy has only in-frame clones and lacks some. The data contain some 64,000 clones, roughly 72% of them singletons. The sample consisted of peripheral blood. These receptors all come from a woman between 65 and 79 years old with COVID-19, enrolled during active disease.

V gene TRBV7-2 combines with J gene TRBJ2-1, with TRBD2 matching 9 bases. The CDR3 sequence is 15 residues long. The germline V gene encodes CDR1 SGHTA and CDR2 FQGNSA. The V and J ends lost 5 bases and 1 base, in that order; junction bases with no gene match: 3. CDR3 coding DNA: TGTGCCAGCAGCACAGGACTAGCGTCCTACAATGAGCAGTTCTTC. Its protein is CASSTGLASYNEQFF. The whole variable domain, filled in from reference TRBV7-2 and TRBJ2-1, reads GAGVSQSPSNKVTEKGKDVELRCDPISGHTALYWYRQSLGQGLEFLIYFQGNSAPDKSGLPSDRFSAERTGGSVSTLTIQRTQQEDSAVYLCASSTGLASYNEQFFGPGTRLTVL.

This clone was picked up a small number of times. The chain carries TRBV29-1 and TRBJ2-3; 8 bases are shared with TRBD1. The junction had 3 bases not matched to a gene; V was cut back by 5 bases and J by 2 bases. CDR1 and CDR2 from the germline V gene are SQVTM and ANQGSEA. The CDR3 runs 13 residues. The CDR3: CSVQGAYTDTQYF. Here the CDR3 DNA reads TGCAGCGTTCAGGGGGCTTACACAGATACGCAGTATTTT.

This rearrangement joins TRBV20-1 to TRBJ1-6; 9 nucleotides align to TRBD1. The V segment lost 3 bases and the J segment 7 bases; nucleotides outside the gene matches: 1. This CDR3 contains 13 residues. CDR1 and CDR2 from the germline V gene are DFQATT and SNEGSKA (reference sequence). The CDR3 DNA reads as TGCAGTGCTAGTGGGACAGGGAATTCACCCCTCCACTTT. The encoded protein is CSASGTGNSPLHF.

The V gene is TRBV18, the J gene TRBJ2-3, with 9 bases lining up with TRBD1. Germline CDR1 KGHSH, CDR2 LQKENI. The CDR3 is 16 amino acids. The junction had 10 bases not matched to a gene; V was cut back by 3 bases and J by 6 bases. DNA of the CDR3: TGTGCCAGCTCACCTGTCCCGGGACAGGGAACGGATACGCAGTATTTT. As protein: CASSPVPGQGTDTQYF.

This clone is medium-sized. The V and J genes are TRBV2 and TRBJ1-5; D remains unclear. V dropped 6 bases and J dropped 4 bases, with 10 bases sitting between them. CDR1 is SNHLY, CDR2 FYNNEI, per germline. This CDR3 contains 13 residues. The CDR3: CASSLGSNQPQHF. CDR3 sequence (DNA): TGTGCCAGCAGCCTGGGCAGTAATCAGCCCCAGCATTTT.

V gene TRBV10-3 combines with J gene TRBJ2-7, with D possibly matching TRBD2 (7 bases). This CDR3 has 14 amino acids. The V end lost 10 bases, the J end lost 5 bases, and 21 bases lay between the germline ends. In germline, CDR1 is ENHRY, CDR2 SYGVKD. CDR3 nucleotides: TGTGCCACATCCCCGGAGGGGGGGAACCACGAGCAGTACTTC. Translation: CATSPEGGNHEQYF.

Here the CDR3 reads CASSLGFPGASGKSYEQYF. The CDR3 DNA reads as TGTGCCAGCAGCTTAGGATTCCCTGGGGCTAGCGGGAAGAGCTACGAGCAGTACTTC. The J gene is TRBJ2-7, the V gene TRBV11-3; TRBD2 agrees at 9 bases. Germline CDR1 reads SGHNT; CDR2 reads YENEEA. V lost 1 base to trimming and J lost 3 bases; unmatched junction nucleotides: 16. The CDR3 is made up of 19 amino acids.

This clone has more than one count but fewer than ten. The J gene is TRBJ1-5, the V gene TRBV19, with 8 nucleotides matching TRBD1. J lost 6 bases, V lost 3 bases, and 4 bases had no gene match. The CDR3 extends over 14 amino acids. Germline V gives CDR1 LNHDA, CDR2 SQIVND (reference sequence). CDR3 nucleotide sequence: TGTGCCAGTAGTATGGCAGGGGGCGGTCAGCCCCAGCATTTT. It is translated as CASSMAGGGQPQHF.

The chain combines TRBV10-2 with TRBJ1-5, with D tentatively TRBD1 (5 bases). Germline V gene data show CDR1 as WSHSY and CDR2 as SAAADI. This CDR3 has 14 amino acids. Trimming cost V 3 bases and J 4 bases, with 10 bases left between them. The CDR3 reads CASSDRVGNQPQHF. CDR3 bases: TGCGCCAGCAGTGACAGGGTGGGTAATCAGCCCCAGCATTTT.

This chain links TRBV27 with TRBJ2-3, with D uncertain. CDR1 and CDR2 (germline): MNHEY, SMNVEV (reference sequence). The CDR3 consists of 15 residues. Trimming took off 6 bases at V and 1 base at J, with 14 bases between the two ends. CDR3 protein: CASRPRVVGTDTQYF. The CDR3 region has the DNA TGTGCCAGCAGGCCCCGGGTGGTCGGCACAGATACGCAGTATTTT.

The chain couples TRBV7-3 to TRBJ2-2; 8 bases are shared with TRBD2. Trimming cost V 2 bases and J 5 bases; bases outside gene matches: 10. Germline values: CDR1 SGHTA, CDR2 FQGTGA. CDR3 length equals 17 residues. The CDR3 is CASSLSPGRGGTGELFF. CDR3 sequence (DNA): TGTGCCAGCAGCTTATCCCCGGGTCGGGGGGGGACCGGGGAGCTGTTTTTT.

The V gene is TRBV27, the J gene TRBJ2-3, with a possible D match to TRBD1 (6 bases). CDR3 size: 14 residues. V was cut by 0 bases and J by 7 bases, with 11 bases left in between. Germline V gene sequence: CDR1 MNHEY, CDR2 SMNVEV (reference sequence). The CDR3 nucleotides are TGTGCCAGCAGTTTATCGAGGGGGAGAAATACGCAGTATTTT. Its translation: CASSLSRGRNTQYF.

CDR3 DNA sequence: TGTGCCAGCAGCCCCCGATCAGGGGGCGGCGGGGAGCTGTTTTTT. It codes for CASSPRSGGGGELFF. This chain uses TRBV7-3 with TRBJ2-2; 8 nucleotides agree with TRBD1. The junction had 9 bases not matched to a gene; V was cut back by 5 bases and J by 7 bases. This CDR3 is built from 15 residues. Germline loops: CDR1 SGHTA, CDR2 FQGTGA.

The chain uses TRBV11-2 and TRBJ1-1, with D uncertain. The CDR3 runs 13 residues. Germline V lookup: CDR1 SGHAT, CDR2 FQNNGV. V was cut by 5 bases and J by 3 bases, with 10 bases left in between. In DNA form, the CDR3 reads TGTGCCAGCAGCCTAGCAGAGGACACTGAAGCTTTCTTT. Protein: CASSLAEDTEAFF.

The chain joins TRBV11-3 to TRBJ1-6, with TRBD1 matching 7 bases. The CDR3 is 16 residues long. Germline trimming cut 5 bases from V and 9 bases from J; bases unmatched to any gene: 13. CDR1 is SGHNT, CDR2 YENEEA, per germline. CDR3 amino acids: CASSHLHGTAGSPLHF. The CDR3 DNA reads TGTGCCAGCAGCCACCTACACGGGACAGCTGGTTCACCCCTCCACTTT. Full variable domain (outside the CDR3, taken from reference TRBV11-3 and TRBJ1-6): EAGVVQSPRYKIIEKKQPVAFWCNPISGHNTLYWYLQNLGQGPELLIRYENEEAVDDSQLPKDRFSAERLKGVDSTLKIQPAELGDSAVYLCASSHLHGTAGSPLHFGNGTRLTVT.

This rearrangement joins TRBV2 to TRBJ1-1; D might be TRBD1 (5 bases). The CDR3 contains 12 residues. V was trimmed by 6 bases and J by 11 bases, leaving 16 bases between them. Looked up from germline, CDR1 is SNHLY and CDR2 is FYNNEI. The CDR3 spells CASRGGSGTAFF. DNA of the CDR3: TGTGCCAGCAGGGGGGGGAGTGGAACGGCTTTCTTT.

This sequence joins TRBV5-6 and TRBJ1-5; 9 bases are a match to TRBD1. J lost 2 bases, V lost 4 bases, and 4 bases had no gene match. This CDR3 has 15 amino acids. Looked up from germline, CDR1 is SGHDT and CDR2 is YYEEEE. The DNA for the CDR3 is TGTGCCAGCAGCCGCGACAGGGGGGGCAATCAGCCCCAGCATTTT. This gives the protein CASSRDRGGNQPQHF.

V and J are TRBV6-2 or TRBV6-3 and TRBJ1-5; 10 positions agree with TRBD1. The CDR3 extends over 18 amino acids. Germline V gene lookup returns CDR1 MNHEY and CDR2 SVGEGT. Losses at the gene ends were 6 bases for V and 7 bases for J; bases not matched to a gene: 18. CDR3 in amino acids: CASSRQGAQGPASQPQHF. In nucleotides, the CDR3 is TGTGCCAGCAGCAGACAGGGGGCTCAAGGCCCCGCAAGCCAGCCCCAGCATTTT.

The rearrangement joins TRBV25-1 to TRBJ2-3; no clear D. The CDR3 length is 14 residues. V gave up 2 bases and J gave up 0 bases, with 6 bases separating them. CDR1 MGHDK and CDR2 SYGVNS come from the germline V gene. The CDR3 bases are TGTGCCAGCAGTGAACAGGAAAGCACAGATACGCAGTATTTT. Protein sequence: CASSEQESTDTQYF.

This chain connects TRBV11-3 to TRBJ1-2; D remains ambiguous. CDR1 and CDR2 (germline): SGHNT, YENEEA. The V gene lost 6 bases and the J gene lost 9 bases, with 23 bases spanning the gap. CDR3 length: 15 residues. The CDR3 spells CASSPTRWGEDSYTF. The CDR3 DNA sequence: TGTGCCAGCAGTCCCACTAGGTGGGGAGAAGATAGCTACACCTTC.

This clone was seen a handful of times. The chain uses TRBV19 and TRBJ2-2; D is perhaps TRBD1 (6 bases). Germline lookup yields CDR1 LNHDA and CDR2 SQIVND (reference sequence). The V gene lost 4 bases and the J gene lost 2 bases, with 14 bases spanning the gap. This CDR3 has 16 amino acids. The CDR3 DNA reads TGTGCCAGTAGTAATTCCGGGACACGCAACACCGGGGAGCTGTTTTTT. Translating gives CASSNSGTRNTGELFF.

The chain employs TRBV7-2 and TRBJ2-1, with 7 nucleotides matching TRBD1. V lost 4 bases and J lost 6; bases outside the gene matches: 6. Per germline, CDR1 SGHTA and CDR2 FQGNSA. This CDR3 contains 14 residues. DNA for the CDR3: TGTGCCAGCAGCTCTCCCCACAGGGGCAATGAGCAGTTCTTC. Residues: CASSSPHRGNEQFF.

The genes are TRBV6-5 and TRBJ2-5, with D perhaps TRBD1 (5 bases). The CDR3 covers 13 residues. Germline V gene data show CDR1 as MNHEY and CDR2 as SVGAGI. Trimming shortened V by 6 bases and J by 4 bases, and 12 bases separated the two germline ends. CDR3 DNA sequence: TGTGCCAGCAGGGGCAGGGCCCCAGAGACCCAGTACTTC. Translation: CASRGRAPETQYF.

This clone was seen a single time. The J gene is TRBJ1-4, the V gene TRBV6-6; D remains unclear. Looked up from germline, CDR1 is MNHNY and CDR2 is SVGAGI (reference sequence). The CDR3 is made up of 16 amino acids. The V gene lost 0 bases and the J gene lost 0 bases, with 8 bases spanning the gap. CDR3 sequence: CASSYSAAATNEKLFF. CDR3 sequence (DNA): TGTGCCAGCAGTTACTCGGCGGCTGCAACTAATGAAAAACTGTTTTTT.

The chain recombines TRBV7-6 with TRBJ2-5; no clear D. Germline CDR1 SGHVS, CDR2 FNYEAQ. With 1 base removed from V and 1 base from J, the gap between germline ends came to 10 bases. CDR3 length: 15 residues. CDR3 in amino acids: CASSLVAALQETQYF. CDR3 in DNA: TGTGCCAGCAGCTTAGTTGCAGCGCTCCAAGAGACCCAGTACTTC.

The rearrangement joins TRBV5-1 to TRBJ2-3; D call uncertain. Per the germline V gene, CDR1 is SGHRS and CDR2 is YFSETQ. The CDR3 loop spans 14 amino acids. V was shortened by 2 bases and J by 2 bases, with 9 bases between the two germline ends. The DNA for the CDR3 is TGCGCCAGCAGCTTAAGCATTTACACAGATACGCAGTATTTT. Translating it yields CASSLSIYTDTQYF.

The chain employs TRBV5-4 and TRBJ2-1; D possibly corresponds to TRBD2 (5 bases). Germline CDR1 SGHNT, CDR2 YYREEE (reference sequence). Trimming shortened V by 7 bases and J by 10 bases, and 18 bases separated the two germline ends. CDR3 size: 13 residues. The CDR3 sequence: CASGIRGSSEQFF. CDR3 DNA sequence: TGTGCCAGCGGAATTCGGGGTAGCTCCGAGCAGTTCTTC. The entire variable domain, with the rest obtained from reference TRBV5-4 and TRBJ2-1, is as follows: ETGVTQSPTHLIKTRGQQVTLRCSSQSGHNTVSWYQQALGQGPQFIFQYYREEENGRGNFPPRFSGLQFPNYSSELNVNALELDDSALYLCASGIRGSSEQFFGPGTRLTVL.

The CDR3 nucleotides are TGCGCCAGCAGCCCTGGGAGCGGAAGCCAGTGGGCTTTCTTT. It specifies CASSPGSGSQWAFF. The chain joins TRBV5-1 to TRBJ1-1; unclear D gene. Trimming pared 4 bases from V and 11 bases from J, leaving 21 bases between. The CDR3 sequence is 14 residues long. Germline-derived CDR1 and CDR2 are SGHRS and YFSETQ.

The chain is built from TRBV5-1 and TRBJ2-2; D is unclear. This CDR3 has 14 residues. V lost 5 bases, J lost 8 bases, and 16 bases lay in between. The germline CDR1 and CDR2 sequences are SGHRS and YFSETQ. Here the CDR3 reads CASRVEASEGELFF. The DNA for the CDR3 is TGCGCCAGCAGGGTCGAGGCCTCAGAGGGGGAGCTGTTTTTT.

V is TRBV6-6 and J is TRBJ2-7; D uncertain. With 2 bases removed from V and 0 bases from J, the gap between germline ends came to 8 bases. CDR3 size: 14 residues. The V gene's germline CDR1 is MNHNY and CDR2 SVGAGI (reference sequence). The CDR3 region is CASSYDTSSYEQYV. CDR3 DNA: TGTGCCAGCAGTTACGATACAAGCTCCTACGAGCAGTACGTC.